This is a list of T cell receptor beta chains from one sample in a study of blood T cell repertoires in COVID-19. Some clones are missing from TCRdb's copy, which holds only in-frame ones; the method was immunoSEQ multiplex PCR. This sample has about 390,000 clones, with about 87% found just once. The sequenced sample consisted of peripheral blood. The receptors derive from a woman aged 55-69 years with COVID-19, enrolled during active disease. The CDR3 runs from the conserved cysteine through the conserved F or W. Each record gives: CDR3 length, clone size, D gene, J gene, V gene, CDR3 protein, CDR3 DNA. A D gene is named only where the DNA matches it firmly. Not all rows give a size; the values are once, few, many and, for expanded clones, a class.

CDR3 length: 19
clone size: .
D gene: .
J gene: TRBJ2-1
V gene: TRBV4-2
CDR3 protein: CASSQELQRGLGSYNEQFF
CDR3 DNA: TGTGCCAGCAGCCAAGAGCTTCAAAGGGGACTCGGCTCCTACAATGAGCAGTTCTTC

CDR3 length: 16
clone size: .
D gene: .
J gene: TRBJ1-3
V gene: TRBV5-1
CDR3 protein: CASSLEVGARGNTIYF
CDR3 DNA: TGCGCCAGCAGCCTTGAGGTAGGGGCGCGAGGAAACACCATATATTTT

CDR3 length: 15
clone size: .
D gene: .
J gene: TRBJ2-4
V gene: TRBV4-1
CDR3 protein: CASSQQGDSGNIQYF
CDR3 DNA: TGCGCCAGCAGCCAACAGGGGGACTCAGGCAACATTCAGTACTTC

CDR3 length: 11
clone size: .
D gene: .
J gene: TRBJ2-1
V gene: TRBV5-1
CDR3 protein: CASSSGNEQFF
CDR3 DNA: TGCGCCAGCAGCTCCGGTAATGAGCAGTTCTTC

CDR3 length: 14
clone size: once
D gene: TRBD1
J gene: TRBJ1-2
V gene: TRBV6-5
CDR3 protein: CASSPDRRQYGYTF
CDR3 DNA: TGTGCCAGCTCACCGGACAGGCGACAGTATGGCTACACCTTC

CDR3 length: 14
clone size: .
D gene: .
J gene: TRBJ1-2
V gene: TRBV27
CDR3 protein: CASSSFPGGYGYTF
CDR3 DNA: TGTGCCAGCAGTTCCTTCCCCGGTGGCTATGGCTACACCTTC

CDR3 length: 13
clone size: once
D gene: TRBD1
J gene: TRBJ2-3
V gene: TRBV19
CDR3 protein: CATGTGVADTQYF
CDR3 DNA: TGTGCCACCGGGACAGGGGTTGCAGATACGCAGTATTTT

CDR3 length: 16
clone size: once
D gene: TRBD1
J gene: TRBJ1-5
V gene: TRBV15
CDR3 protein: CATSRKSGQGTQPQHF
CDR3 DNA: TGTGCCACCAGCCGAAAATCCGGACAGGGGACTCAGCCCCAGCATTTT

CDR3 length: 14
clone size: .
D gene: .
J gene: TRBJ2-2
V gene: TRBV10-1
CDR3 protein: CASSGQPNTGELFF
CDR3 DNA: TGCGCCAGCAGTGGACAGCCAAACACCGGGGAGCTGTTTTTT

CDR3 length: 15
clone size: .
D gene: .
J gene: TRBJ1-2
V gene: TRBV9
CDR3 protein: CASSPTGSGNYGYTF
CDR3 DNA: TGTGCCAGCTCCCCAACAGGATCTGGTAACTATGGCTACACCTTC

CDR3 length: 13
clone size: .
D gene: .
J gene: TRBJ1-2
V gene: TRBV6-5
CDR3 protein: CASRAGVLYGYTF
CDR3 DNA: TGTGCCAGCCGGGCAGGGGTTCTCTATGGCTACACCTTC

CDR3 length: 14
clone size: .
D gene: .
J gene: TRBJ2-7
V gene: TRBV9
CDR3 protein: CASSVGQGTYEQYF
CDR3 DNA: TGTGCCAGCAGCGTAGGCCAGGGCACCTACGAGCAGTACTTC

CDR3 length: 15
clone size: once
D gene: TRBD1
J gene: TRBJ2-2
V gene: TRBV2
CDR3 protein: CASRSTGGNTGELFF
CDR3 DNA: TGTGCCAGCAGATCGACAGGGGGTAACACCGGGGAGCTGTTTTTT

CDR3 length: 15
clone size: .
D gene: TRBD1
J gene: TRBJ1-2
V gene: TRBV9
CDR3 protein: CASSFRQGFNYGYTF
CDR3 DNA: TGTGCCAGCAGCTTCCGACAGGGCTTTAACTATGGCTACACCTTC

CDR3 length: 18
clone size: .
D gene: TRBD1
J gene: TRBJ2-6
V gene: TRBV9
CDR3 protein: CASSVFDRGISGANVLTF
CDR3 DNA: TGTGCCAGCAGCGTATTCGACAGGGGAATCTCTGGGGCCAACGTCCTGACTTTC

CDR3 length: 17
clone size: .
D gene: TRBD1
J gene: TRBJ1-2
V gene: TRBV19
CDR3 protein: CASSATGTAQALYGYTF
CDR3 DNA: TGTGCCAGTAGTGCCACCGGGACAGCGCAAGCCCTCTATGGCTACACCTTC

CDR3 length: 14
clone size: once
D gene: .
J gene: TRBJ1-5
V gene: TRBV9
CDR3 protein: CASSPGGGNQPQHF
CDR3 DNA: TGTGCCAGCAGCCCGGGGGGCGGCAATCAGCCCCAGCATTTT

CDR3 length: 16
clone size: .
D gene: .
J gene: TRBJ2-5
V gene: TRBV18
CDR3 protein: CASSPRSAGKGETQYF
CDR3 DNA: TGTGCCAGCTCACCACGGTCTGCGGGGAAGGGGGAGACCCAGTACTTC

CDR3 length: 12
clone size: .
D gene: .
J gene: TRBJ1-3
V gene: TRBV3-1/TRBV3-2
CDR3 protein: CASSQIENTIYF
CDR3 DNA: TGTGCCAGCAGCCAAATAGAAAACACCATATATTTT

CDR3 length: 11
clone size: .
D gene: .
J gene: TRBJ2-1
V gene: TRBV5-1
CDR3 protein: CASLQGNEQFF
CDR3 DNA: TGCGCCAGTCTACAGGGAAATGAGCAGTTCTTC

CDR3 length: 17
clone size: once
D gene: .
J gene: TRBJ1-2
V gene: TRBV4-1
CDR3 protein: CASSQVIQGLANYGYTF
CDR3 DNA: TGCGCCAGCAGCCAAGTGATACAGGGATTAGCTAACTATGGCTACACCTTC

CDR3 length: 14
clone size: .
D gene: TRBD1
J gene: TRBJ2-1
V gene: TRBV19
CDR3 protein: CASSIRQGINEQFF
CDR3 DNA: TGTGCCAGTAGTATCCGACAGGGGATCAATGAGCAGTTCTTC

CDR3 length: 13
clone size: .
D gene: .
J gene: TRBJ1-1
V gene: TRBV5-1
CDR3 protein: CASSFRTPNEAFF
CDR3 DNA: TGCGCCAGCAGCTTCCGGACTCCTAATGAAGCTTTCTTT

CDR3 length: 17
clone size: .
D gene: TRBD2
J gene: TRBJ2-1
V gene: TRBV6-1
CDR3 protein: CASSDRLAGGPRREQFF
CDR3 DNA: TGTGCCAGCAGTGACCGACTAGCGGGGGGCCCCCGACGAGAGCAGTTCTTC